This T cell receptor beta chain stems from a study of T-cell memory formation after mild COVID-19 (dated by TCRdb to the early 2020s). Context from the whole study: TCR sequence clusters from the two donors were largely donor specific. The cohort was made up of two young adult volunteers, one female and one male, who were previously healthy. In a couple of donors, T-cell clones that expanded and contracted after mild COVID-19 were followed by sequencing TCRalpha and TCRbeta repertoires longitudinally. Points the paper makes about the study in general: Contracting CD4+ clones appeared mostly in the CM and EM memory subsets, whereas CD8+ clones were enriched in EMRA. Some responding clones were detected in pre-infection memory, suggesting pre-existing cross-reactive memory T cells joined the SARS-CoV-2 response. Clones that contracted from day 15 to 85 showed balanced CD4/CD8 phenotypes, whereas a second wave of clones that expanded from day 15 to 37 leaned towards CD4+. SARS-CoV-2 specificity was not confirmed for the second-wave clones peaking on day 37. Only two mild cases were covered in the study, and larger cohorts including severe cases with pre-infection samples were considered necessary.

Ficoll-Paque density gradient centrifugation was used to isolate PBMCs. The listed sequencing device is Illumina NovaSeq 6000. cDNA libraries for TCRalpha and TCRbeta were prepared by 5'RACE using constant-segment primers, with sample barcodes and unique molecular identifiers added. RNA was extracted from every sample with Trizol reagent. Amplification of the libraries took two PCR steps, and the second step added a second sample barcode plus Illumina TruSeq adapters. Sequencing of libraries was performed on an Illumina NovaSeq with 2 x 150 bp paired-end reads. Per the original workflow: The reads were demultiplexed and collapsed into UMI-guided consensus sequences using migec v1.2.7. With mixcr v2.1.11, UMI consensuses were aligned to TRA and TRB V and J templates and assembled into clonotypes. Clonotypes were classified as expanded or contracted when called significant by both edgeR and NoisET, with noise models trained on biological replicates. edgeR calls used a false discovery rate-adjusted p below 0.01 and a log2 fold-change threshold of 1. PCA with hierarchical clustering of max-normalized trajectories of the 1000 most abundant clonotypes was used as exploratory dynamics analysis. The CD4 or CD8 phenotype of responding clones was assigned using the separately sequenced CD4+ and CD8+ repertoires. Clones were called with MiXCR by TCRdb after fastp trimmed the public reads at Q25, and only in-frame beta chains were retained. Rows are combined by CDR3 protein, so each entry shows the most common genes and DNA. The V and J calls were determined by TCRdb, not by the authors. In this sample the table shows a few hundred thousand distinct CDR3 sequences, approximately 14% of which occur a single time. The ten largest make up around a fifth of the sample.

The V end loses 0 bases and the J end loses 1 base, and a stretch of 15 bases separates them. Via the germline V gene (reference sequence), CDR1 is DFQATT and CDR2 SNEGSKA. The CDR3 has 16 amino acids, counting the end cysteine and phenylalanine. The only DNA kept is the CDR3, 48 bases in frame from the first base. As to this clonotype: This receptor's antigen is unknown. Base-call qualities are not available, and no considerably larger clone is one nucleotide away.

Rearrangement joined TRBV20-1 to TRBJ1-1; the D gene identity is not certain. The material sequenced was PBMCs or a T cell subset sorted from them (not recorded which). The receptor was isolated from a man aged 18 to 29 who had mild COVID-19 (a few samples of this study predate the infection). The sample titles of this study are shuffled in the database, so cell type and time point are left out; the donor was told from shared clones. The bases read TGCAGTGCTAGAGATAGGCTCAAAATGCGGAACACTGAAGCTTTCTTT. It encodes CSARDRLKMRNTEAFF.